Following are 29 T cell receptor beta chains from one sample sequenced in a study of T cell responses to AZD1222 COVID-19 vaccine. Repertoires were generated with immunoSEQ multiplex PCR, while TCRdb's copy carries only in-frame clones and drops some. The repertoire consists of about 100,000 clones, with 80% to 95% occurring once and the leading ten covering 1.5% to 2%. The sequencing used peripheral blood, collected on day 0 of AZD1222 vaccination. The receptors were sampled from an adult in good health.

The rearrangement joins TRBV18 to TRBJ2-3; the D gene is possibly TRBD2 (5 bases). The germline V and J ends were trimmed by 3 bases and 2 bases, with 12 bases remaining between them. Germline CDR1 is KGHSH and CDR2 is LQKENI. The CDR3 runs 15 residues. CDR3 DNA: TGTGCCAGCTCACCTTCGGGGAGACTCACAGATACGCAGTATTTT. Protein: CASSPSGRLTDTQYF.

V and J are TRBV3-1 (or the pseudogene TRBV3-2) and TRBJ1-1; D unclear. The CDR3 runs to 12 residues. Germline values: CDR1 LGHDT, CDR2 YNNKEL (reference sequence). The V gene lost 3 bases and the J gene lost 4 bases, with 6 bases spanning the gap. The CDR3 reads CASSQGATEAFF. The CDR3 DNA sequence: TGTGCCAGCAGCCAGGGAGCCACTGAAGCTTTCTTT.

V gene TRBV11-2 combines with J gene TRBJ1-3, with 8 bases identical to TRBD1. The germline V gene encodes CDR1 SGHAT and CDR2 FQNNGV. The CDR3 loop spans 16 amino acids. The V and J ends lost 5 bases and 3 bases, in that order; junction bases with no gene match: 9. The DNA of the CDR3 is TGTGCCAGCAGCCATCCAGGGGGCCTAGGTGGAAACACCATATATTTT. Translated, it gives CASSHPGGLGGNTIYF.

DNA of the CDR3: TGTGCCACCGGCCTAGTGGCAGTCACTCAGCCCCAGCATTTT. Amino acid sequence: CATGLVAVTQPQHF. The chain joins TRBV15 to TRBJ1-5; D call uncertain. The germline V gene has CDR1 LNHNV and CDR2 YYDKDF (reference sequence). Trimming pared 8 bases from V and 6 bases from J, leaving 17 bases between. This CDR3 is built from 14 residues.

V usage is TRBV18 and J usage is TRBJ1-1; D remains unclear. The CDR3 loop spans 11 amino acids. Deletions cut 6 bases from V and 7 bases from J, with 9 bases between. The germline V gene has CDR1 KGHSH and CDR2 LQKENI. The CDR3 protein is CASSGGLEAFF. The DNA for the CDR3 is TGTGCCAGCTCGGGAGGCCTTGAAGCTTTCTTT.

This clone was recorded only once. This sample also contains other DNA sequences that code for the same CDR3. The chain uses TRBV5-1 and TRBJ1-5; possibly TRBD1 for D (5 bases). V lost 2 bases and J lost 4, with 7 bases in between. The CDR3 length is 13 residues. CDR1 is SGHRS, CDR2 YFSETQ, per germline. CDR3 DNA sequence: TGCGCCAGCAGCTTAGGGGCGAATCAGCCCCAGCATTTT. Translation gives CASSLGANQPQHF.

This sequence joins TRBV28 and TRBJ1-3, with 11 bases matching TRBD1. V was pared by 2 bases and J by 1 base, with 10 bases of the junction left unmatched. Germline CDR1 and CDR2: MDHEN and SYDVKM. The CDR3 has 19 residues. Here the CDR3 reads CASSLGHGQGAGSGNTIYF. DNA of the CDR3: TGTGCCAGCAGTTTAGGTCATGGACAGGGGGCTGGGTCTGGAAACACCATATATTTT.

The rearrangement joins TRBV6-5 to TRBJ1-1, with D perhaps TRBD1 (5 bases). The CDR3 length is 14 residues. Germline V gives CDR1 MNHEY, CDR2 SVGAGI. The V and J ends lost 5 bases and 5 bases respectively, with 15 bases between them. The CDR3 sequence: CASSSQGGWTEAFF. CDR3 nucleotides: TGTGCCAGCAGTAGTCAGGGAGGATGGACTGAAGCTTTCTTT.

This chain uses TRBV6-5 with TRBJ2-3; no clear D. Germline CDR1 is MNHEY and CDR2 is SVGAGI. Trimming removed 3 bases from V and 5 bases from J, with 9 bases in between. The CDR3 spans 13 residues. The CDR3 DNA follows: TGTGCCAGCAGTTATCTGGGCGGAGATACGCAGTATTTT. This sequence encodes CASSYLGGDTQYF.

V and J are TRBV7-9 and TRBJ2-2; 9 positions match TRBD1. The CDR3 contains 16 residues. V was clipped by 2 bases and J by 6 bases; unmatched bases: 7. Germline V gene data show CDR1 as SEHNR and CDR2 as FQNEAQ (reference sequence). This chain's CDR3 is CASSLPQGAKPGELFF. Written as DNA, the CDR3 is TGTGCCAGCAGCTTACCACAGGGGGCTAAACCCGGGGAGCTGTTTTTT.

Only one count was recorded for this clone. The J gene is TRBJ1-2, the V gene TRBV3-1 (or the pseudogene TRBV3-2); D perhaps matches TRBD1 (5 bases). The germline V gene encodes CDR1 LGHDT and CDR2 YNNKEL (reference sequence). There are 15 residues in the CDR3. Trimming stripped 4 bases from V and 5 bases from J, with 17 bases between. The CDR3 here is CASSPGTLERYGYTF. In DNA form, the CDR3 reads TGTGCCAGCAGCCCCGGGACGTTGGAGAGGTATGGCTACACCTTC.

V gene TRBV29-1 combines with J gene TRBJ2-5; 13 nucleotides align to TRBD2. Germline values: CDR1 SQVTM, CDR2 ANQGSEA. There are 15 residues in the CDR3. Unmatched junction bases numbered 8, after V lost 5 bases and J lost 5 bases. This chain's CDR3 is CSVLLAGGSRETQYF. The CDR3 DNA reads TGCAGCGTTTTACTAGCGGGAGGGAGTCGGGAGACCCAGTACTTC. Based on the CDR3 plus reference TRBV29-1 and TRBJ2-5, the full variable domain is SAVISQKPSRDICQRGTSLTIQCQVDSQVTMMFWYRQQPGQSLTLIATANQGSEATYESGFVIDKFPISRPNLTFSTLTVSNMSPEDSSIYLCSVLLAGGSRETQYFGPGTRLLVL.

This chain links TRBV28 with TRBJ1-1; 7 bases align to TRBD1. This CDR3 is 15 amino acids long. V lost 1 base to trimming and J lost 6 bases; unmatched junction nucleotides: 8. Germline CDR1 MDHEN, CDR2 SYDVKM. The CDR3 spells CASSLFTGVMSEAFF. Here the CDR3 DNA reads TGTGCCAGCAGTTTATTTACAGGGGTGATGTCTGAAGCTTTCTTT.

The chain employs TRBV11-2 and TRBJ1-4; perhaps TRBD1 as D (5 bases). The CDR3 covers 14 residues. Germline V lookup: CDR1 SGHAT, CDR2 FQNNGV. The ends were cut back, 3 bases at V and 7 bases at J, with 12 bases in the middle. This CDR3 is CASSFQGLGEKLFF. The CDR3 nucleotides are TGTGCCAGCAGCTTTCAGGGATTGGGTGAAAAACTGTTTTTT.

Worth noting for this clone: At one end the junction does not follow the germline gene, possibly because of a read error. The chain is built from TRBV2 and TRBJ1-2; D may be TRBD1 (5 bases). This CDR3 region has 8 residues. Germline V gene data show CDR1 as SNHLY and CDR2 as FYNNEI. The CDR3 protein is CASSWDGF. The DNA of the CDR3 is TGTGCCAGCAGTTGGGACGGCTTC.

V is TRBV6-1 and J is TRBJ2-1, with 7 bases fitting TRBD1. The CDR3 has 13 residues. CDR1 MNHNS and CDR2 SASEGT come from the germline V gene. The trim removed 0 bases at V and 11 bases at J, leaving 4 bases unmatched. The chain's CDR3 is CASSEARGQKQFF. The DNA of the CDR3 is TGTGCCAGCAGTGAAGCTCGGGGACAGAAGCAGTTCTTC.

The chain joins TRBV4-1 to TRBJ2-5; possible D gene TRBD1, 6 bases. V gave up 1 base and J gave up 1 base, with 16 bases separating them. This CDR3 region has 17 residues. The V gene's germline CDR1 is MGHRA and CDR2 YSYEKL. The CDR3 region has the DNA TGCGCCAGCAGCCAAGGCCACTCGAGGGGGAGCCAAGAGACCCAGTACTTC. Amino acids: CASSQGHSRGSQETQYF.

The chain links TRBV5-4 to TRBJ2-4, with D maybe TRBD2 (5 bases). There are 14 residues in the CDR3. With 4 bases removed from V and 5 bases from J, the gap between germline ends came to 13 bases. The germline V gene has CDR1 SGHNT and CDR2 YYREEE (reference sequence). Here the CDR3 DNA reads TGTGCCAGCAGCCCCAAGGCCGGGGAAAACATTCAGTACTTC. This gives the protein CASSPKAGENIQYF.

The chain recombines TRBV11-2 with TRBJ1-6; D not resolved. CDR3 length: 14 residues. Between the trimmed V and J ends, which lost 2 bases and 7 bases, there was a span of 9 bases. CDR1 and CDR2 from the germline V gene are SGHAT and FQNNGV. CDR3 sequence reads: CASSLIGANSPLHF. Written as DNA, the CDR3 is TGTGCCAGCAGCTTAATAGGCGCCAATTCACCCCTCCACTTT.

This clone was seen a handful of times. The chain is built from TRBV4-1 and TRBJ2-2; D may be TRBD1 (5 bases). Germline CDR1 and CDR2: MGHRA and YSYEKL. V shed 4 bases and J shed 2 bases, with 17 bases lying between them. The CDR3 runs 17 residues. CDR3 in DNA: TGCGCCAGCAGCCCGAGCCCTCTAGACAGAAACACCGGGGAGCTGTTTTTT. It encodes CASSPSPLDRNTGELFF.

CDR3 in amino acids: CASSPLSDRLDEQYF. The CDR3 bases are TGTGCCAGCAGTCCTCTCTCCGACAGGCTCGACGAGCAGTACTTC. The genes are TRBV27 and TRBJ2-7; TRBD1 is a possible D gene (6 bases). The germline V and J ends were trimmed by 5 bases and 5 bases, with 19 bases remaining between them. Germline V gene sequence: CDR1 MNHEY, CDR2 SMNVEV (reference sequence). The CDR3 runs to 15 residues.

The chain recombines TRBV27 with TRBJ2-1; 7 bases match TRBD1. The germline V gene encodes CDR1 MNHEY and CDR2 SMNVEV (reference sequence). J gave up 4 bases and V 6 bases, and 6 bases lay outside the gene matches. CDR3 length equals 14 residues. The DNA for the CDR3 is TGTGCCAGCAGCCGGACAGGAGATTACAATGAGCAGTTCTTC. As protein: CASSRTGDYNEQFF.

The chain combines TRBV18 with TRBJ1-3; 9 bases agree with TRBD1. The CDR3 consists of 16 residues. V shed 2 bases and J 4 bases; nucleotides not matched to a gene: 6. The germline V gene encodes CDR1 KGHSH and CDR2 LQKENI. The CDR3 region has the DNA TGTGCCAGCTCACCAGCTACAGGGGGCCCCGGAAACACCATATATTTT. It translates to CASSPATGGPGNTIYF.

The rearrangement links TRBV2 to TRBJ2-1, with D perhaps matching TRBD2 (7 bases). This CDR3 has 17 amino acids. Between the trimmed V and J ends, which lost 0 bases and 3 bases, there was a span of 15 bases. Per germline, CDR1 SNHLY and CDR2 FYNNEI. In DNA, the CDR3 is TGTGCCAGCAGTGAAGCTTGGGGAAGGGGGGGCTACAATGAGCAGTTCTTC. Amino acids: CASSEAWGRGGYNEQFF.

The V call is TRBV3-1 (or the pseudogene TRBV3-2), the J call TRBJ1-1; tentative D call: TRBD1 (5 bases). CDR1 and CDR2 (germline): LGHDT, YNNKEL (reference sequence). The CDR3 is 14 residues long. V was trimmed by 4 bases and J by 1 base, leaving 10 bases between them. The DNA of the CDR3 is TGTGCCAGCAGCCTTCCGGGACGGAACACTGAAGCTTTCTTT. Its protein product is CASSLPGRNTEAFF.

The CDR3 reads CARRSQPGYGYTF. CDR3 DNA sequence: TGTGCCAGAAGATCCCAGCCCGGCTATGGCTACACCTTC. This chain links TRBV5-3 with TRBJ1-2; D is unresolved. TRBV5-3 is an open reading frame whose function is uncertain. Deletions cut 5 bases from V and 4 bases from J, with 12 bases between. CDR3 length: 13 amino acids.

The rearrangement links TRBV28 to TRBJ2-1; D could derive from TRBD1 or TRBD2 (6 bases each). Germline V CDR1 and CDR2: MDHEN, SYDVKM. The CDR3 length is 13 residues. Trimming removed 8 bases at V and 9 bases at J, with 17 bases between. CDR3 sequence: CASSRRGLGEQFF. Here the CDR3 DNA reads TGTGCCAGCTCTAGGAGGGGGTTGGGTGAGCAGTTCTTC.

The chain recombines TRBV7-2 with TRBJ2-1; D may be TRBD1 or TRBD2 (6 bases each). The CDR3 contains 19 residues. CDR1 and CDR2 (germline): SGHTA, FQGNSA. V was cut by 2 bases and J by 8 bases, with 28 bases left in between. The CDR3 loop is CASSLSVFATGRPHHEQFF. CDR3 nucleotide sequence: TGTGCCAGCAGCTTAAGTGTATTTGCAACAGGGAGGCCACACCATGAGCAGTTCTTC. Supplemented by reference TRBV7-2 and TRBJ2-1, the full variable domain reads GAGVSQSPSNKVTEKGKDVELRCDPISGHTALYWYRQSLGQGLEFLIYFQGNSAPDKSGLPSDRFSAERTGGSVSTLTIQRTQQEDSAVYLCASSLSVFATGRPHHEQFFGPGTRLTVL.

The chain uses TRBV5-5 and TRBJ2-7; 8 bases align to TRBD2. There are 15 residues in the CDR3. The J segment lost 0 bases and the V segment lost 2 bases, leaving 4 bases of the junction unmatched. The V gene's germline CDR1 is SGHKS and CDR2 YYEKEE (reference sequence). The CDR3 DNA reads as TGTGCCAGCAGCTTTAGCGGGGACCTCTCCTACGAGCAGTACTTC. It yields the protein CASSFSGDLSYEQYF. The variable domain in full, with the rest retrieved from reference TRBV5-5 and TRBJ2-7, is DAGVTQSPTHLIKTRGQQVTLRCSPISGHKSVSWYQQVLGQGPQFIFQYYEKEERGRGNFPDRFSARQFPNYSSELNVNALLLGDSALYLCASSFSGDLSYEQYFGPGTRLTVT.